The clone carrying this T cell receptor beta chain was detected only once. No antigen is known for it. Assay: immunoSEQ multiplex PCR; the TCRdb copy retains only in-frame clones and omits some. The sample yields tens of thousands of clones, 90% seen once. The data originate from a study of T cell responses to AZD1222 COVID-19 vaccine. In germline, CDR1 is MNHNS, CDR2 SASEGT. Trimming removed 3 bases from V and 0 bases from J, with 10 bases in between. CDR3 length: 15 amino acids. General study results and limits: Spike-specific TCR breadth and depth went up after people got two AZD1222 doses. Dominant at 160-218 and 743-854, vaccine-associated CD4 TCRs also spanned spike. Among those given AZD1222, only 6 or 7 were seropositive at baseline. None of the repertoires were sampled until the peak T cell response had passed.

The J gene is TRBJ2-3, the V gene TRBV6-1; the D is unclear. This receptor was obtained from an adult in good health. Sample: peripheral blood, taken on day 0 of AZD1222 vaccination. The CDR3 loop reads CASSDVKSSTDTQYF. The CDR3 DNA sequence: TGTGCCAGCAGTGACGTTAAATCTAGCACAGATACGCAGTATTTT.